This TCR beta chain was profiled in a study of OX40 agonist ivuxolimab in advanced cancers. Study in general: Subjects had a mean age of roughly 60 years, with a range of 23 to 79; just over 80% were male. General observations from the study: Low normalized T-cell clonal expansion was additionally recorded for some nonresponders. At 0.1 to 3.0 mg/kg and by week 6, CD4+ and CD8+ T cells in the blood had expanded clonally. Relative to CD4+, CD8+ T cells held more expanded clones on average.

The data were produced by immunoSEQ multiplex PCR, yet TCRdb's version contains in-frame clones alone and is incomplete. Of about 70,000 clones detected, roughly nine tenths appear once; the ten largest clones hold 10% to 15%. In the case of this clone: What it binds is not known.

The TCR comes from an adult with an advanced solid tumor such as melanoma, head and neck, liver or kidney cancer. Material: CD4+ or CD8+ T cells sorted from blood, obtained in a trial of the OX40 agonist ivuxolimab.

CDR3 amino acids: CASSVTSGTGGLSSYEQYF. The DNA of the CDR3 is TGTGCCAGCAGCGTAACGTCCGGGACAGGGGGCCTCAGCTCCTACGAGCAGTACTTC. The chain links TRBV9 to TRBJ2-7; 12 bases agree with TRBD1. In germline, CDR1 is SGDLS, CDR2 YYNGEE. V gave up 1 base and J gave up 0 bases; unmatched junction bases: 11. The CDR3 extends over 19 amino acids.